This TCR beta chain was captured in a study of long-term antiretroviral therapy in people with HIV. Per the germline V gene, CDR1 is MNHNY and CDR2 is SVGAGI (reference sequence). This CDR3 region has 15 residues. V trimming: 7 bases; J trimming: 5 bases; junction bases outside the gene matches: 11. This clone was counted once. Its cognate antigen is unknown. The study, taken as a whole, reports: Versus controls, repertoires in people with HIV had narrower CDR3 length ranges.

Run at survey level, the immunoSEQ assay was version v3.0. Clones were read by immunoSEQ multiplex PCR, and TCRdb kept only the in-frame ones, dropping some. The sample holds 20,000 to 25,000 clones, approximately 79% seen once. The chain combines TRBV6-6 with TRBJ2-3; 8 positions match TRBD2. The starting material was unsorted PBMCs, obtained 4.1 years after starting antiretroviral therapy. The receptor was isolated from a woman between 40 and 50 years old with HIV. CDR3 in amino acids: CASMGSGRLVDTQYF. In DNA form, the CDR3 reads TGTGCCAGCATGGGAAGCGGGAGATTGGTAGATACGCAGTATTTT.